This T cell receptor beta chain appears in the sequencing data of a study of identical twins (dated by TCRdb to 2015 to 2016). In the study overall: The study deep-sequenced TCR alpha and beta repertoires from monozygotic twins, unrelated adults of various ages and cord blood to test whether fetal clonotypes persist. To rule out contamination, the twin experiments were replicated at different times with different library preparation protocols. Results the study describes overall, beyond this receptor: Compared with coincidental sharing between unrelated individuals, out-of-frame TCR alpha sequences shared between twins showed an excess of sequences with low generation probability. In beta out-of-frame sequences, excess twin sharing was weaker, because having fewer shared sequences lowered the signal-to-noise ratio. Because the same donors could not be followed over many years, conclusions were based on cross-sectional statistical analysis. Abundant cord blood beta clonotypes carried fewer insertions; young adult naive repertoires showed a weaker similar trend, while memory repertoires showed none. In monozygotic twins, recombination models systematically underestimated out-of-frame TCR alpha sharing, but the models matched the sharing seen between unrelated individuals. Invariant T cells such as MAIT and iNKT could partly confound zero-insertion analyses, though diverse VJ usage argued against this for most clonotypes.

A few counts support this clonotype. The clone's antigen remains unknown. No per-base quality is available; no much larger clone lies one base away. To prepare the library, 5' RACE was applied. Sequenced on an Illumina HiSeq 2000. A universal primer binding site was added through template switching, and the final cDNA carried a unique molecular identifier so that TCR cDNA molecules could be counted accurately. Specific primers in the conserved constant-segment region were used to synthesize first-strand cDNA for TCR alpha and beta chains. To control for contamination, each cDNA library was double barcoded with a SMART-Mk sample barcode plus Illumina barcodes. TruSeq adapter sequences, together with Illumina sample barcodes, were added in two successive PCR steps. Sequencing of the TCR alpha and beta cDNA libraries was done on the Illumina HiSeq platform using custom primers. The study's processing was this. MiGEC processed the raw reads to extract unique molecular identifiers, while MiXCR was used to determine the CDR3 positions. For each individual, recombination models were inferred using an EM algorithm with the repgenHMM and IGoR tools. Shared clonotype analysis was performed with the tcR package in R, normalizing sharing by the product of cloneset sizes. To study raw recombination without the effects of thymic and clonal selection, out-of-frame nonproductive sequences were analyzed. The public sequencing data were trimmed at Q25 with fastp and processed into clonotypes with MiXCR by TCRdb, which kept only in-frame beta chains. Rows are unified per CDR3 protein, each entry keeping the most common DNA and genes. These V and J calls rely on TCRdb rather than the paper's analysis. The sample has roughly 1,500,000 distinct CDR3 sequences on record, around 29% of them singletons. The ten largest clones add up to more than 0.25% of the sample.

Relative to germline, V is 3 bases shorter and J is 1 base shorter, with 15 bases between their ends. The CDR3, cysteine through phenylalanine, is 16 amino acids long. The CDR3 DNA has 48 bases and is translated from base 1. Only healthy Caucasian donors were included. This TCR was recovered from a newborn girl in good health. The sequence joins TRBV12-3 or TRBV12-4 to TRBJ1-1; no confident D gene assignment can be made. The sequencing sample was made of cord blood. Here the CDR3 is given as CASSFRLPAPNTEAFF. The nucleotides read TGTGCCAGCAGTTTCCGACTCCCCGCCCCGAACACTGAAGCTTTCTTT.